The following is a TCR beta chain sequence with its context. Trimming removed 6 bases from V and 0 bases from J, with 11 bases in between. The CDR3 has 14 residues. TCRdb processed the 5' RACE reads anew with MiXCR; each CDR3 protein has one entry. The sample records hundreds of thousands of distinct CDR3 sequences, around 28% being singletons. This record belongs to a study of T-cell memory formation after mild COVID-19. The sequenced sample was PBMCs or a T cell subset sorted from them (not recorded which). The J gene is TRBJ1-2, the V gene TRBV12-3 or TRBV12-4; the D is unclear. The TCR sequence derives from an adult woman who had mild COVID-19 (a few samples of this study predate the infection). Cell type and time point are not known. Here the CDR3 DNA reads TGTGCCAGCAGCCCGGACGGTGCTAACTATGGCTACACCTTC. Translation gives CASSPDGANYGYTF.